The 9 T cell receptor beta chains presented below share a single source sample, sequenced in a study of blood T cell repertoires in COVID-19. Generated by immunoSEQ multiplex PCR, the TCRdb table keeps only in-frame clones and is missing some. Seen here are 80,000 to 100,000 clones, approximately 86% observed once, and the top ten hold about 17%. Specimen: peripheral blood. The receptors were sampled from an elderly woman with acute or convalescent COVID-19.

The chain is built from TRBV19 and TRBJ1-5; weak D call: TRBD1 (6 bases). The CDR3 is 15 residues long. Trimming shortened V by 1 base and J by 5 bases, and 12 bases separated the two germline ends. Germline assignment: CDR1 LNHDA and CDR2 SQIVND (reference sequence). This CDR3 reads CASSIVTQGYQPQHF. The CDR3 nucleotides read TGTGCCAGTAGTATAGTTACACAGGGATATCAGCCCCAGCATTTT.

The CDR3 DNA reads as TGCAGCGCTTGGCGGGGGTGGGCGCAGTATTTT. This gives the protein CSAWRGWAQYF. The chain uses TRBV29-1 and TRBJ2-3; 7 positions match TRBD2. J gave up 10 bases and V 7 bases, and 8 bases lay outside the gene matches. CDR3 length: 11 amino acids. Germline V gene lookup returns CDR1 SQVTM and CDR2 ANQGSEA.

This clone appeared a single time. The rearrangement uses TRBV6-1 and TRBJ1-2; D gene unclear. Trimming took off 2 bases at V and 0 bases at J, with 13 bases between the two ends. Germline loops: CDR1 MNHNS, CDR2 SASEGT. This CDR3 is built from 16 residues. The CDR3 loop reads CASSELIQEPNYGYTF. In DNA, the CDR3 is TGTGCCAGCAGTGAATTGATCCAGGAACCTAACTATGGCTACACCTTC.

This sequence joins TRBV20-1 and TRBJ2-3; 11 bases are a match to TRBD2. This CDR3 spans 15 amino acids. V lost 3 bases, J lost 1 base, and 3 bases stayed unmatched. Germline CDR1 reads DFQATT; CDR2 reads SNEGSKA (reference sequence). As DNA, the CDR3 is TGCAGTGCTAGTGGGACTAGCGGCCGCACAGATACGCAGTATTTT. Amino acid sequence: CSASGTSGRTDTQYF.

This chain joins TRBV12-3 or TRBV12-4 and TRBJ1-4; no clear D. This CDR3 has 11 residues. Deletions cut 5 bases from V and 7 bases from J, with 5 bases between. CDR3 protein: CASSVGEKLFF. The DNA for the CDR3 is TGTGCCAGCAGTGTCGGTGAAAAACTGTTTTTT.

The V gene is TRBV5-4, the J gene TRBJ2-7; TRBD1 agrees at 8 bases. From germline, CDR1 is SGHNT and CDR2 YYREEE (reference sequence). The length of the CDR3 is 14 residues. V lost 0 bases, J lost 3 bases, and 2 bases stayed unmatched. The CDR3 DNA is TGTGCCAGCAGCTTGGGGACAGGGCACTACGAGCAGTACTTC. It translates to CASSLGTGHYEQYF. Complete variable domain (other parts from reference TRBV5-4 and TRBJ2-7): ETGVTQSPTHLIKTRGQQVTLRCSSQSGHNTVSWYQQALGQGPQFIFQYYREEENGRGNFPPRFSGLQFPNYSSELNVNALELDDSALYLCASSLGTGHYEQYFGPGTRLTVT.

This clone was counted only a few times. The rearrangement links TRBV2 to TRBJ2-3; tentative D call: TRBD2 (5 bases). The V end lost 5 bases, the J end lost 4 bases, and 13 bases lay between the germline ends. This CDR3 region has 14 residues. Germline V gene sequence: CDR1 SNHLY, CDR2 FYNNEI. The CDR3 nucleotides are TGTGCCAGCAGTCGGGGATTTAGGGCAGATACGCAGTATTTT. This translates into CASSRGFRADTQYF.

This chain connects TRBV15 to TRBJ2-1, with 11 nucleotides matching TRBD1. CDR1 is LNHNV and CDR2 is YYDKDF in the germline V gene (reference sequence). The V segment lost 4 bases and the J segment 9 bases; nucleotides outside the gene matches: 5. There are 14 residues in the CDR3. This chain's CDR3 is CATSIGGTGGEQFF. Here the CDR3 DNA reads TGTGCCACCAGCATTGGGGGGACAGGGGGTGAGCAGTTCTTC.

The chain links TRBV28 to TRBJ1-2; TRBD1 matches 7 bases. This CDR3 is built from 14 residues. CDR1 is MDHEN and CDR2 is SYDVKM in the germline V gene. Trimming cost V 2 bases and J 10 bases; bases outside gene matches: 10. DNA of the CDR3: TGTGCCAGCAGTTTAACAGGACAGGTGGGGGTCTACACCTTC. It is translated as CASSLTGQVGVYTF.